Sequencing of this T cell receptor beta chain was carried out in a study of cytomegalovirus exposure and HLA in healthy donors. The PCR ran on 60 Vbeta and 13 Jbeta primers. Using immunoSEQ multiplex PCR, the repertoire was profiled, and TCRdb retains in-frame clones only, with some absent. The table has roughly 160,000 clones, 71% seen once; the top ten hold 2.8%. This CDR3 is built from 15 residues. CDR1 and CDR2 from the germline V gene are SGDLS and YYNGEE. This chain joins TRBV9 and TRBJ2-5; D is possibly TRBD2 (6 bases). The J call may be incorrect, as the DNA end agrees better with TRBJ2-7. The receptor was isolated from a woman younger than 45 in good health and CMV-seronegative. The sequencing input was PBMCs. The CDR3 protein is CASSVAPGVSYEQYF. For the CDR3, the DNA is TGTGCCAGCAGCGTAGCCCCGGGGGTGTCCTACGAGCAGTACTTC.